This TCR beta chain was recorded in a study of T cells in Graves' hyperthyroidism and ophthalmopathy. On the study more broadly: Peripheral blood was collected at initial diagnosis, before any treatment.

Ophthalmopathy cases met thresholds of Clinical Activity Score at least 3, NOSPECS grade at least 4 and duration under 3 months. It was 8 to 10 ml of fresh peripheral blood that supplied the PBMCs. This clonotype was recorded many times. Regions amplified from RNA transcripts were the TCR beta CDR3 regions. The study used the HTBI primer set for a first-round RT-PCR of the TCR CDR3. From the multiplex PCR reads, TCRdb called clonotypes with MiXCR, one entry per CDR3 protein. The sample carries some 500,000 distinct CDR3 sequences, about 15% recorded once. Germline assignment: CDR1 MDHEN and CDR2 SYDVKM. V was shortened by 6 bases and J by 7 bases, with 21 bases between the two germline ends. The CDR3 is 15 residues long.

This TCR was sampled from a woman younger than 45 with Graves' ophthalmopathy. Specimen: blood. This chain connects TRBV28 to TRBJ1-2; no definite D call. The CDR3 spells CASSSPGSSKGGYTF. CDR3 DNA sequence: TGTGCCAGCAGCTCTCCGGGGTCCTCAAAGGGTGGCTACACCTTC.